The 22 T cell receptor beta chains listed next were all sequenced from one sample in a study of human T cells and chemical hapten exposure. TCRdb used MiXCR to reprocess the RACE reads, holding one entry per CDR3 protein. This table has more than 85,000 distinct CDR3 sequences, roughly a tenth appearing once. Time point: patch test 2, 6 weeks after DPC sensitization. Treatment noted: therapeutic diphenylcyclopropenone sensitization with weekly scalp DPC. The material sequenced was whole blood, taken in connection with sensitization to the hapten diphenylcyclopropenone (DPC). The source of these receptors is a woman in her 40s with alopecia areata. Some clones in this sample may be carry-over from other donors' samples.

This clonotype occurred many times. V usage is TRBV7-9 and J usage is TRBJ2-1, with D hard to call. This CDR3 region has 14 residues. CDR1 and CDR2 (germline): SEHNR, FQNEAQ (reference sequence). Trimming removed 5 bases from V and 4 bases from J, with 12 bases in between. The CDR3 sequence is CASSPGPAYNEQFF. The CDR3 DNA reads TGTGCCAGCAGCCCTGGGCCTGCTTACAATGAGCAGTTCTTC.

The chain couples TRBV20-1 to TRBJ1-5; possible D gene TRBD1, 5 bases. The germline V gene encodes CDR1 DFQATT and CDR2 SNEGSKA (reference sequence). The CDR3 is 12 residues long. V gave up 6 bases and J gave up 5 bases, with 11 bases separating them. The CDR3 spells CSANRGDQPQHF. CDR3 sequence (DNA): TGCAGTGCAAATAGGGGTGATCAGCCCCAGCATTTT.

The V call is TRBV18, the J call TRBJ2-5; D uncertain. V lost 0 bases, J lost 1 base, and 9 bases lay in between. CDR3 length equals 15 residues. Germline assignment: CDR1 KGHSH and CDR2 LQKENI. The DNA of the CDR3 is TGTGCCAGCTCACCACCGTTGGGATCCCAAGAGACCCAGTACTTC. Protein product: CASSPPLGSQETQYF. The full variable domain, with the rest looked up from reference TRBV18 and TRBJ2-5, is NAGVMQNPRHLVRRRGQEARLRCSPMKGHSHVYWYRQLPEEGLKFMVYLQKENIIDESGMPKERFSAEFPKEGPSILRIQQVVRGDSAAYFCASSPPLGSQETQYFGPGTRLLVL.

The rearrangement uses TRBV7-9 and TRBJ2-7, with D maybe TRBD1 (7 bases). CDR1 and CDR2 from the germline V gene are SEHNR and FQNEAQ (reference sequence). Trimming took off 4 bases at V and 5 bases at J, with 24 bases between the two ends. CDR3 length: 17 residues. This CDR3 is CASSSGGAGQASHEQYF. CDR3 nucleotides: TGTGCCAGCAGCTCCGGGGGTGCCGGACAGGCTAGCCACGAGCAGTACTTC. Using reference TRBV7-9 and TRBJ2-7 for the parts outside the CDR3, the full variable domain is DTGVSQNPRHKITKRGQNVTFRCDPISEHNRLYWYRQTLGQGPEFLTYFQNEAQLEKSRLLSDRFSAERPKGSFSTLEIQRTEQGDSAMYLCASSSGGAGQASHEQYFGPGTRLTVT.

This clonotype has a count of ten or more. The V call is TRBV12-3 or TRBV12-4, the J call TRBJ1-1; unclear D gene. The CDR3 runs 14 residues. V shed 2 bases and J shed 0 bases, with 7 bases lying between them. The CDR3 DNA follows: TGTGCCAGCAGTTTAACCTTCATGAACACTGAAGCTTTCTTT. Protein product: CASSLTFMNTEAFF.

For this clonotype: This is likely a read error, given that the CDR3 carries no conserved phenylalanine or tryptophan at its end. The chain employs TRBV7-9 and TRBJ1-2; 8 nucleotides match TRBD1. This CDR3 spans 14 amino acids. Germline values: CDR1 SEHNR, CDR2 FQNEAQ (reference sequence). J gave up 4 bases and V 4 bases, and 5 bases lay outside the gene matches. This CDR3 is CASSSTQGAYGYTI. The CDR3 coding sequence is TGTGCCAGCAGCTCAACTCAGGGGGCCTATGGCTACACCATC.

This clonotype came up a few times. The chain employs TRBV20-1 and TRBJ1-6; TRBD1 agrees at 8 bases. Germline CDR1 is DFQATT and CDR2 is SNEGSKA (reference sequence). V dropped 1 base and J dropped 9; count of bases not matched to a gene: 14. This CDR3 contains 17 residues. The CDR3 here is CSARVPQGVPSGSPLHF. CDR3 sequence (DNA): TGCAGTGCTAGAGTCCCACAGGGGGTACCCTCCGGTTCACCCCTCCACTTT.

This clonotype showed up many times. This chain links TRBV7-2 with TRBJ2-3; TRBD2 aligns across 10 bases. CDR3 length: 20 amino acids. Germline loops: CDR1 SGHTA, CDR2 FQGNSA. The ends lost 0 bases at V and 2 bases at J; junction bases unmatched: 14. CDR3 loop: CASSLAPPWSSGGLTDTQYF. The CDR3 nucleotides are TGTGCCAGCAGCTTAGCGCCCCCTTGGTCTAGCGGGGGCCTCACAGATACGCAGTATTTT.

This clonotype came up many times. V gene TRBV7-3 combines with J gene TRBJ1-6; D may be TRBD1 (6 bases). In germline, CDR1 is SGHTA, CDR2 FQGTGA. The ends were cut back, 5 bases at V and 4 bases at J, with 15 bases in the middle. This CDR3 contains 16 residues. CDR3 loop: CASSGTGAVYNSPLHF. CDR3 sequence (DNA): TGTGCCAGCAGCGGTACGGGGGCCGTTTATAATTCACCCCTCCACTTT.

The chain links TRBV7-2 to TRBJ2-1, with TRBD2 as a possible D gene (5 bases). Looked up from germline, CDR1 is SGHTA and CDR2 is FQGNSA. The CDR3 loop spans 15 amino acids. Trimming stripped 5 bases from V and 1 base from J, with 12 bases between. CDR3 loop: CASSLLWESYNEQFF. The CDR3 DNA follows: TGTGCCAGCAGCCTCCTATGGGAGTCCTACAATGAGCAGTTCTTC.

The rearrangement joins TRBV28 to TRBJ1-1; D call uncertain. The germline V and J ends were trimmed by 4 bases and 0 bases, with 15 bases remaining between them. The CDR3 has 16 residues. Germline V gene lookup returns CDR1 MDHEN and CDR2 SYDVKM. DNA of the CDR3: TGTGCCAGCAGTTCAACCGCTCCTTTTCTGAACACTGAAGCTTTCTTT. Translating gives CASSSTAPFLNTEAFF.

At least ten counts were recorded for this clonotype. The CDR3 spells CASSADGRPSNYGYTF. CDR3 in DNA: TGTGCCAGCAGTGCGGACGGGAGACCCTCTAACTATGGCTACACCTTC. This chain links TRBV12-3 or TRBV12-4 with TRBJ1-2; D is ambiguous. V was shortened by 5 bases and J by 0 bases, with 16 bases between the two germline ends. The CDR3 is 16 amino acids.

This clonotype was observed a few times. CDR3 bases: TGTGCCAGCAGCTTTCCCTCGACTAGCAAACCCCACGAGCAGTTCTTC. Amino acid sequence: CASSFPSTSKPHEQFF. The chain joins TRBV7-9 to TRBJ2-1; 7 nucleotides align to TRBD2. Germline CDR1 is SEHNR and CDR2 is FQNEAQ (reference sequence). This CDR3 is built from 16 residues. V trimming: 3 bases; J trimming: 10 bases; junction bases outside the gene matches: 15.

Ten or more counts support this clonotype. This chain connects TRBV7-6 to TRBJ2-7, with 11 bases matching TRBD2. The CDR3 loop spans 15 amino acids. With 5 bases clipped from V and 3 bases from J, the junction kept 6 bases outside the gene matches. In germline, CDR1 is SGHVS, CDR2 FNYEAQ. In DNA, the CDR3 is TGTGCCAGCAGCCGCACTAGCGGGGGTAGCTACGAGCAGTACTTC. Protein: CASSRTSGGSYEQYF.

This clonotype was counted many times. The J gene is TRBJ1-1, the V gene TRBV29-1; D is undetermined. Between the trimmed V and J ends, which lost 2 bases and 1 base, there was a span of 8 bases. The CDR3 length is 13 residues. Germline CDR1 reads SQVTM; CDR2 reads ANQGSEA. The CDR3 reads CSVEPAQNTEAFF. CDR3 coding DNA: TGCAGCGTTGAACCGGCCCAGAACACTGAAGCTTTCTTT.

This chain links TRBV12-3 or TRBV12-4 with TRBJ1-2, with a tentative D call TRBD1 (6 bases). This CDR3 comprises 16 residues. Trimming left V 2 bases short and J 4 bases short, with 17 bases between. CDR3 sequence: CASSLSASGTSYGYTF. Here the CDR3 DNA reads TGTGCCAGCAGTTTATCGGCTTCCGGGACAAGCTATGGCTACACCTTC.

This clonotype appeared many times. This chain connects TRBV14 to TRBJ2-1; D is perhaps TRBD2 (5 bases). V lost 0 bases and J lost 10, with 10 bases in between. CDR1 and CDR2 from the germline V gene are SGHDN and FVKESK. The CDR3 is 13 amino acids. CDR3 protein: CASSQERVSEQFF. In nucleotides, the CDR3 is TGTGCCAGCAGCCAAGAGCGGGTTTCGGAGCAGTTCTTC.

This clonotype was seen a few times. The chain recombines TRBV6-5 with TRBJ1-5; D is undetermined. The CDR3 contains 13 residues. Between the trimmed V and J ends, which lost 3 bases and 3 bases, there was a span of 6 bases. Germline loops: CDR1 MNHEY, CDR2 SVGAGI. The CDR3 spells CASSYSFNQPQHF. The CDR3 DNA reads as TGTGCCAGCAGTTATAGTTTCAATCAGCCCCAGCATTTT.

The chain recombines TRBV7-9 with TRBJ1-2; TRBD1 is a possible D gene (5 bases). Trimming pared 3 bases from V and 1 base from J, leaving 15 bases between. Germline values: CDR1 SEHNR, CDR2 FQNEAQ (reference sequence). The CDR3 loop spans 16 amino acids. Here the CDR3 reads CASSFGSGTFNYGYTF. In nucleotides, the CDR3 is TGTGCCAGCAGCTTTGGGTCGGGGACTTTTAACTATGGCTACACCTTC.

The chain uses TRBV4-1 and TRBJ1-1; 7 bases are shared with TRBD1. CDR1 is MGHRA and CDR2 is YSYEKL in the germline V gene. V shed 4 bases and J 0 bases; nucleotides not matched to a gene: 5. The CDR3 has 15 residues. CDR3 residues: CASSRIDRVNTEAFF. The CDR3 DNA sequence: TGCGCCAGCAGCCGTATTGACAGGGTGAACACTGAAGCTTTCTTT.

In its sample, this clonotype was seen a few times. CDR3 DNA: TGCGCCAGCAGCCAAGCCCTTCGGCCACTTGACGAGCAGTACTTC. This gives the protein CASSQALRPLDEQYF. The V and J genes are TRBV4-3 and TRBJ2-7; D remains ambiguous. This CDR3 has 15 amino acids. Per the germline V gene, CDR1 is LGHNA and CDR2 is YSLEER. The germline V and J ends were trimmed by 1 base and 5 bases, with 15 bases remaining between them.

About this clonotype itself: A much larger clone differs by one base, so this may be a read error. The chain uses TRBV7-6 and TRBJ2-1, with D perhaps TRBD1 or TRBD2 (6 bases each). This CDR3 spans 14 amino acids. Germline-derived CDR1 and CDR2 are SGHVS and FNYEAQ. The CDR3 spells CVSSLAGEVNEQFF. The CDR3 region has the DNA TGTGTCAGCAGCTTAGCAGGGGAGGTAAATGAGCAGTTCTTC.